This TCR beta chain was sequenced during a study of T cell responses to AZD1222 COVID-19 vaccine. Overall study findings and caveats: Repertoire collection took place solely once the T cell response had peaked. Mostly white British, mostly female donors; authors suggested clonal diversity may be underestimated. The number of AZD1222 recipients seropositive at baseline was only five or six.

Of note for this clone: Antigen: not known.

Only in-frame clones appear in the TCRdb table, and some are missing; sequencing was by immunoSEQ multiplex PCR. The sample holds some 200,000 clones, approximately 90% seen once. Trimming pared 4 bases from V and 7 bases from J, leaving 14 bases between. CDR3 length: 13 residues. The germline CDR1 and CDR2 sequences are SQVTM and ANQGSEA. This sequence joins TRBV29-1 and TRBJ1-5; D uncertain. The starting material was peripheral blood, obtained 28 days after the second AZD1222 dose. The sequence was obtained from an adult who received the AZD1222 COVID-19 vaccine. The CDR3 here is CSVASGSAQPQHF. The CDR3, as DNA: TGCAGCGTTGCTTCGGGTTCGGCCCAGCCCCAGCATTTT.